In its sample, the clone carrying this TCR beta chain was seen many times. Assembly of TCR beta libraries relied on iRepertoire HTBI primers together with Arm-PCR of CDR3 regions. TCRdb reprocessed the multiplex PCR reads with MiXCR, giving one entry per CDR3 protein. The data hold about 530,000 distinct CDR3 sequences, with about 16% observed a single time. This record belongs to a study of regulatory T cells in long-lasting Graves disease. The time point here: newly diagnosed GD, antithyroid drugs for less than 3 months. There was RNA extracted from PBMCs, and the TCR library was made from it. The V segment lost 6 bases and the J segment 4 bases; nucleotides outside the gene matches: 6. This CDR3 is built from 16 residues. In addition, the sample was reused for a study of T cells in Graves' hyperthyroidism and ophthalmopathy.

The sequence was obtained from a woman aged 40 to 65 with Graves disease. The sample in question was peripheral blood mononuclear cells (PBMCs), obtained at new diagnosis, from a patient treated with antithyroid drugs. The genes are TRBV12-3 or TRBV12-4 and TRBJ2-1; 13 bases are a match to TRBD2. The chain's CDR3 is CASRSRTSGGYNEQFF. For the CDR3, the DNA is TGTGCCAGCAGATCTCGGACTAGCGGGGGTTACAATGAGCAGTTCTTC.